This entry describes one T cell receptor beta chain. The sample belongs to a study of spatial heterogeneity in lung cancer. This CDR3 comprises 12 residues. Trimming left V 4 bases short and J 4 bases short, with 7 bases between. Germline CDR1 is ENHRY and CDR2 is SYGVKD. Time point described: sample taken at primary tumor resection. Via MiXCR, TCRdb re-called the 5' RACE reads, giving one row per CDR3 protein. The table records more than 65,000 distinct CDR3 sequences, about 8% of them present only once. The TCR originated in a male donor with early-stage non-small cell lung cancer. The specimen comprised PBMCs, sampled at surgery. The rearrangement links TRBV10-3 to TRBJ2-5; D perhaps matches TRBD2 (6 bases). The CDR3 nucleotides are TGTGCCATCAGTGCGGAGGGAGAGACCCAGTACTTC. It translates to CAISAEGETQYF.